The entry below describes one TCR beta chain. The CDR3 totals 12 residues. Clones were read by immunoSEQ multiplex PCR, and TCRdb kept only the in-frame ones, dropping some. The sample contains hundreds of thousands of clones, about 90% of which appear only once. This specimen belongs to a study of shared T cell receptors in the human thymus. The same specimen was also included in a second study, on human thymus T cells. That work states: Serving as donors were healthy Finnish infants, each of whom was having open corrective surgery for congenital heart defects. Thymic material originated from resections removed in the course of corrective heart surgery. Biased V and J segment usage appeared in thymus and peripheral blood. Overlap was high between thymic repertoires from unrelated individuals, as reported in related research.

The chain has TRBV21-1 and TRBJ1-1; the table's TRBD1 call for D was not verified on the DNA. TRBV21-1 is flagged as a pseudogene. This receptor was taken from a boy under two years old with a congenital heart defect. The source material was thymocytes. DNA of the CDR3: TGTGCCAGCAGCAAAGATCAGTTTGAAGCTTTCTTT. It translates to CASSKDQFEAFF.